These 22 T cell receptor beta chains were sequenced from one sample in a study of T-cell reconstitution after alpha-beta-depleted transplantation in children. Unique molecular identifiers were incorporated into the prepared TCRbeta library. In TCRdb, the PCR reads were re-called with MiXCR into one record per CDR3 protein. The data show approximately 650,000 distinct CDR3 sequences, with around 12% seen just once and about 0.77% held by the top ten. The material was PBMCs, obtained before TCRalphabeta/CD19-depleted stem cell transplant. All receptors come from a girl aged 2-10 years with congenital amegakaryocytic thrombocytopenia, due to receive a stem cell transplant.

This clonotype was detected many times. The chain has TRBV12-3 or TRBV12-4 and TRBJ2-1, with TRBD1 matching over 12 bases. The CDR3 has 14 residues. V was pared by 5 bases and J by 8 bases, with 4 bases of the junction left unmatched. DNA of the CDR3: TGTGCCAGCAGTCGGGACAGGGGGCTTGATGAGCAGTTCTTC. Its translation is CASSRDRGLDEQFF.

This clonotype was seen a few times. The J gene is TRBJ1-2, the V gene TRBV6-6; a weak D match, TRBD1 (5 bases). Germline values: CDR1 MNHNY, CDR2 SVGAGI (reference sequence). The CDR3 contains 13 residues. V lost 2 bases and J 4 bases, leaving 8 bases between the germline ends. The CDR3 region is CASSYERGYGYTF. CDR3 nucleotide sequence: TGTGCCAGCAGTTACGAGAGGGGCTATGGCTACACCTTC.

The chain links TRBV12-3 or TRBV12-4 to TRBJ2-7; 9 bases match TRBD2. V lost 5 bases to trimming and J lost 2 bases; unmatched junction nucleotides: 16. CDR3 length equals 18 residues. For the CDR3, the DNA is TGTGCCAGCAGTCCGGGGTCTAGCGGGATCATGTTTCCCTACGAGCAGTACTTC. Its translation is CASSPGSSGIMFPYEQYF.

J is TRBJ2-3 and V is TRBV29-1; TRBD1 matches 7 bases. V gave up 6 bases and J gave up 3 bases; unmatched junction bases: 9. The CDR3 is made up of 14 amino acids. The germline CDR1 and CDR2 sequences are SQVTM and ANQGSEA. Written as DNA, the CDR3 is TGCAGCGTGGGAACAGGGGATAGAACAGATACGCAGTATTTT. It translates to CSVGTGDRTDTQYF.

This clonotype came up many times. For the CDR3, the DNA is TGCAGCGTTGAAAATCGAGGGAGCGAATCCTACGAGCAGTACTTC. This encodes CSVENRGSESYEQYF. This chain links TRBV29-1 with TRBJ2-7; D perhaps matches TRBD2 (5 bases). Per the germline V gene, CDR1 is SQVTM and CDR2 is ANQGSEA. The CDR3 sequence is 15 residues long. V gave up 2 bases and J gave up 1 base, with 15 bases separating them.

This clonotype was detected ten times or more. The V and J genes are TRBV12-3 or TRBV12-4 and TRBJ2-7, with D tentatively TRBD2 (5 bases). With 4 bases removed from V and 5 bases from J, the gap between germline ends came to 12 bases. The CDR3 runs 13 residues. CDR3: CASSWIVRDEQYF. The CDR3 DNA is TGTGCCAGCAGTTGGATTGTGAGGGACGAGCAGTACTTC.

This rearrangement joins TRBV27 to TRBJ2-1, with 13 bases fitting TRBD2. CDR1 and CDR2 (germline): MNHEY, SMNVEV (reference sequence). After removal of 3 bases from V and 1 base from J, the junction contained 6 bases not matched to a gene. This CDR3 is built from 18 residues. CDR3 in DNA: TGTGCCAGCAGTTTTGATGGACTAGCGGGAGTTTCCTACAATGAGCAGTTCTTC. Translated, it gives CASSFDGLAGVSYNEQFF.

The rearrangement links TRBV2 to TRBJ2-1; 7 bases map to TRBD1. V shed 10 bases, J shed 3 bases, and the junction held 3 bases outside the gene matches. Germline V gives CDR1 SNHLY, CDR2 FYNNEI. This CDR3 comprises 12 residues. CDR3 loop: CAIDRDYNEQFF. The CDR3 DNA is TGTGCCATTGACAGGGACTACAATGAGCAGTTCTTC.

V gene TRBV20-1 combines with J gene TRBJ2-1; D possibly corresponds to TRBD1 (6 bases). Germline V gene lookup returns CDR1 DFQATT and CDR2 SNEGSKA (reference sequence). V lost 1 base and J lost 10, with 14 bases in between. This CDR3 spans 13 amino acids. The CDR3 region has the DNA TGCAGTGCTAGAGGCCCGACCGACAGGGAGCAGTTCTTC. This codes for CSARGPTDREQFF.

V is TRBV20-1 and J is TRBJ2-5; 10 bases match TRBD2. CDR1 DFQATT and CDR2 SNEGSKA come from the germline V gene (reference sequence). J was trimmed by 5 bases and V by 2 bases; bases with no gene match: 8. The CDR3 runs to 15 residues. CDR3 protein: CSARSTSGIGETQYF. The CDR3 nucleotides are TGCAGTGCTAGATCCACTAGCGGGATCGGGGAGACCCAGTACTTC.

This clonotype has a count of ten or more. This chain uses TRBV20-1 with TRBJ2-1; TRBD1 is a possible D gene (5 bases). Germline CDR1 DFQATT, CDR2 SNEGSKA (reference sequence). The CDR3 contains 15 residues. V lost 6 bases and J lost 10, with 25 bases in between. For the CDR3, the DNA is TGCAGTGCGCGAAGGAGTGGGGCGCCGGATGACGAGCAGTTCTTC. Residues: CSARRSGAPDDEQFF.

The sample holds a few counts of this clonotype. V usage is TRBV5-1 and J usage is TRBJ2-4; 11 bases agree with TRBD2. V shed 3 bases, J shed 12 bases, and the junction held 17 bases outside the gene matches. This CDR3 spans 17 amino acids. CDR1 is SGHRS, CDR2 YFSETQ, per germline. The CDR3 reads CASSSIAGGPLNQGQYF. CDR3 in DNA: TGCGCCAGCAGCTCGATAGCGGGAGGGCCTTTGAATCAGGGTCAGTACTTC.

The table lists this clonotype with a few counts. The chain combines TRBV7-6 with TRBJ2-7; D possibly corresponds to TRBD2 (7 bases). V was shortened by 3 bases and J by 5 bases, with 17 bases between the two germline ends. The germline V gene encodes CDR1 SGHVS and CDR2 FNYEAQ. CDR3 length: 15 residues. CDR3 in amino acids: CASSFLGIGGDEQYF. The CDR3, as DNA: TGTGCCAGCAGCTTTTTGGGCATAGGGGGGGACGAGCAGTACTTC. The variable domain in full, completed from reference TRBV7-6 and TRBJ2-7, reads GAGVSQSPRYKVTKRGQDVALRCDPISGHVSLYWYRQALGQGPEFLTYFNYEAQQDKSGLPNDRFSAERPEGSISTLTIQRTEQRDSAMYRCASSFLGIGGDEQYFGPGTRLTVT.

The chain uses TRBV7-9 and TRBJ2-2; D is ambiguous. CDR1 and CDR2 from the germline V gene are SEHNR and FQNEAQ (reference sequence). The CDR3 is 13 residues long. V lost 4 bases and J lost 4, with 7 bases in between. CDR3 bases: TGTGCCAGCAGCTCTACTACCACCGGGGAGCTGTTTTTT. Translated, it gives CASSSTTTGELFF.

This clonotype was observed at least ten times. The rearrangement uses TRBV7-9 and TRBJ2-5; D may match TRBD1 or TRBD2 (5 bases each). V lost 4 bases and J 5 bases, leaving 14 bases between the germline ends. CDR1 is SEHNR and CDR2 is FQNEAQ in the germline V gene (reference sequence). CDR3 size: 14 residues. CDR3: CASSWSPGQETQYF. For the CDR3, the DNA is TGTGCCAGCAGCTGGTCCCCGGGGCAGGAGACCCAGTACTTC.

This clonotype was counted a few times. The chain links TRBV4-1 to TRBJ1-2, with D possibly being TRBD1 (6 bases). This CDR3 region has 15 residues. Trimming took off 0 bases at V and 6 bases at J, with 14 bases between the two ends. Looked up from germline, CDR1 is MGHRA and CDR2 is YSYEKL. The CDR3 loop is CASSQDAGGRDGYTF. In nucleotides, the CDR3 is TGCGCCAGCAGCCAAGATGCCGGGGGCCGAGATGGCTACACCTTC.

V and J are TRBV3-1 and TRBJ2-3, with a possible D match to TRBD2 (5 bases). V was pared by 4 bases and J by 2 bases, with 16 bases between. Germline lookup yields CDR1 LGHDT and CDR2 YNNKEL (reference sequence). This CDR3 region has 16 residues. CDR3 DNA: TGTGCCAGCAGCCCCCTGGACCGAGGGTCCACAGATACGCAGTATTTT. Its translation is CASSPLDRGSTDTQYF.

Ten or more counts support this clonotype. J is TRBJ2-1 and V is TRBV5-5; possible D gene TRBD2, 6 bases. Trimming cost V 8 bases and J 5 bases, with 14 bases left between them. Germline CDR1 SGHKS, CDR2 YYEKEE (reference sequence). CDR3 size: 13 residues. DNA for the CDR3: TGTGCCAGAGGAGGGCCCTTTGACAATGAGCAGTTCTTC. Residues: CARGGPFDNEQFF.

This clonotype was counted once. The CDR3: CASSPRPNTDTQYF. CDR3 coding DNA: TGTGCCAGCTCCCCCCGACCGAACACAGATACGCAGTATTTT. The rearrangement links TRBV18 to TRBJ2-3; the D is unclear. The CDR3 has 14 residues. The germline gives CDR1 KGHSH, CDR2 LQKENI. The V and J ends lost 6 bases and 2 bases respectively, with 12 bases between them.

This clonotype showed up many times. V is TRBV6-1 and J is TRBJ2-1; D may be TRBD2 (5 bases). Germline V CDR1 and CDR2: MNHNS, SASEGT. There are 13 residues in the CDR3. With 6 bases removed from V and 4 bases from J, the gap between germline ends came to 10 bases. The CDR3 sequence: CASRAREYNEQFF. In DNA, the CDR3 is TGTGCCAGCAGGGCGAGGGAATACAATGAGCAGTTCTTC.

This clonotype was detected many times. The V and J genes are TRBV20-1 and TRBJ2-7, with D uncertain. Trimming pared 6 bases from V and 3 bases from J, leaving 6 bases between. The V gene's germline CDR1 is DFQATT and CDR2 SNEGSKA (reference sequence). The CDR3 covers 10 residues. The chain's CDR3 is CSALFYEQYF. The CDR3 bases are TGCAGTGCCCTCTTCTACGAGCAGTACTTC.

V usage is TRBV20-1 and J usage is TRBJ1-1; possibly TRBD1 for D (5 bases). In germline, CDR1 is DFQATT, CDR2 SNEGSKA (reference sequence). The ends were cut back, 4 bases at V and 4 bases at J, with 13 bases in the middle. The CDR3 is 13 amino acids. CDR3 amino acids: CSANRGPGTEAFF. The CDR3 region has the DNA TGCAGTGCTAATCGGGGCCCCGGCACTGAAGCTTTCTTT.